One sample yielded the 26 T cell receptor beta chains listed below, sequenced in a study of persistence of HIV-infected CD4 T cells. Cells were stimulated with CMV-infected fibroblast lysates at about 10 ug/mL. Memory cells lacking CD40L and CD69 with high CD45RO were sorted. No antigen has been identified for these receptors. This was the immunoSEQ version 4 assay in survey mode. Only in-frame clones appear in the TCRdb table, and some are missing; sequencing was by immunoSEQ multiplex PCR. The sample records 25,000 to 30,000 clones, approximately 80% being singletons. Sequences were derived from CD4+ T cells sorted from PBMCs after approximately 19-hour stimulation, sampled from a patient who received antiretroviral therapy. Receptor source: an adult woman with HIV who was CMV-seropositive.

The chain is built from TRBV12-3 or TRBV12-4 and TRBJ1-3; D uncertain. CDR3 size: 13 residues. Trimming shortened V by 1 base and J by 4 bases, and 5 bases separated the two germline ends. CDR3 amino acids: CASSLGRGNTIYF. DNA for the CDR3: TGTGCCAGCAGTTTAGGTCGGGGAAACACCATATATTTT.

This clone was seen a few times. The chain uses TRBV6-5 and TRBJ1-5, with unresolved D. The V end was cut by 6 bases, the J end by 2 bases, with 11 bases between. The CDR3 is 14 amino acids. Germline CDR1 MNHEY, CDR2 SVGAGI. The CDR3 DNA reads TGTGCCAGCAGCCAAGCCGGCGGCAATCAGCCCCAGCATTTT. Amino acids: CASSQAGGNQPQHF.

This clone was counted once. This rearrangement joins TRBV19 to TRBJ1-5, with D possibly matching TRBD1 (6 bases). CDR3 length: 16 amino acids. Germline V lookup: CDR1 LNHDA, CDR2 SQIVND (reference sequence). V gave up 6 bases and J gave up 5 bases, with 20 bases separating them. Here the CDR3 reads CASRDSLGYIYQPQHF. As DNA, the CDR3 is TGTGCCAGTAGGGACAGCCTCGGATATATTTATCAGCCCCAGCATTTT.

The chain has TRBV5-8 and TRBJ1-4; no definite D call. Trimming cost V 4 bases and J 0 bases, with 10 bases left between them. CDR3 size: 15 residues. Germline loops: CDR1 SGHTS, CDR2 YDEGEE. This CDR3 reads CASSLRGATNEKLFF. The CDR3 DNA reads as TGTGCCAGCAGCCTCCGCGGAGCAACTAATGAAAAACTGTTTTTT.

V usage is TRBV20-1 and J usage is TRBJ2-7; TRBD2 matches at 11 bases. Unmatched junction bases numbered 0, after V lost 3 bases and J lost 2 bases. The CDR3 is 13 amino acids. Germline CDR1 and CDR2: DFQATT and SNEGSKA (reference sequence). The CDR3 loop reads CSASSGGAYEQYV. The CDR3 DNA is TGCAGTGCTAGTAGCGGGGGGGCCTACGAGCAGTACGTC.

Notes on this clone: Other DNA sequences from this sample encode an identical CDR3 as well. V and J are TRBV9 and TRBJ2-5, with D uncertain. CDR1 is SGDLS and CDR2 is YYNGEE in the germline V gene. CDR3 length equals 11 residues. V lost 0 bases and J lost 5, with 2 bases in between. The CDR3 region is CASSVEETQYF. The CDR3 DNA reads TGTGCCAGCAGCGTAGAGGAGACCCAGTACTTC.

The chain is built from TRBV2 and TRBJ1-2; TRBD1 agrees at 7 bases. This CDR3 region has 13 residues. V dropped 6 bases and J dropped 3; count of bases not matched to a gene: 4. Germline V gene data show CDR1 as SNHLY and CDR2 as FYNNEI. DNA for the CDR3: TGTGCCAGCAGGGGGGACAGTGACTATGGCTACACCTTC. Translating gives CASRGDSDYGYTF.

The chain joins TRBV2 to TRBJ2-1; D may be TRBD1 (5 bases). From germline, CDR1 is SNHLY and CDR2 FYNNEI. The CDR3 runs 15 residues. V was cut by 3 bases and J by 9 bases, with 18 bases left in between. CDR3: CASSDEQDRAGEQFF. The CDR3 nucleotides are TGTGCCAGCAGTGACGAACAGGATCGTGCCGGTGAGCAGTTCTTC.

The genes are TRBV5-6 and TRBJ2-5; 11 bases agree with TRBD1. Germline-derived CDR1 and CDR2 are SGHDT and YYEEEE. CDR3 size: 16 residues. V lost 1 base and J lost 2; bases outside the gene matches: 4. The CDR3 spells CASSLWTGGGQETQYF. For the CDR3, the DNA is TGTGCCAGCAGCTTGTGGACAGGGGGCGGTCAAGAGACCCAGTACTTC.

The chain recombines TRBV6-5 with TRBJ1-2; possible D gene TRBD1, 5 bases. The CDR3 extends over 14 amino acids. Germline-derived CDR1 and CDR2 are MNHEY and SVGAGI. The V and J ends lost 6 bases and 3 bases respectively, with 14 bases between them. CDR3 sequence: CASSEGRRDYGYTF. For the CDR3, the DNA is TGTGCCAGCAGCGAGGGGAGGCGGGACTATGGCTACACCTTC.

This chain connects TRBV20-1 to TRBJ1-2, with a tentative D call TRBD1 (5 bases). V dropped 3 bases and J dropped 2 bases, with 16 bases sitting between them. Germline loops: CDR1 DFQATT, CDR2 SNEGSKA (reference sequence). The CDR3 has 15 residues. CDR3 loop: CSASRGQGGNYGYTF. As DNA, the CDR3 is TGCAGTGCTAGTAGAGGGCAGGGAGGCAACTATGGCTACACCTTC.

The rearrangement uses TRBV5-1 and TRBJ2-3; 13 nucleotides align to TRBD2. J gave up 4 bases and V 4 bases, and 6 bases lay outside the gene matches. This CDR3 comprises 16 residues. Germline V gives CDR1 SGHRS, CDR2 YFSETQ. The CDR3 sequence: CASSKRTSGGSDTQYF. The CDR3 nucleotides read TGCGCCAGCAGCAAACGGACTAGCGGGGGCTCAGATACGCAGTATTTT.

The gene calls are TRBV7-3 and TRBJ1-1, with 7 bases fitting TRBD1. J gave up 5 bases and V 1 base, and 10 bases lay outside the gene matches. Germline values: CDR1 SGHTA, CDR2 FQGTGA. The CDR3 consists of 16 residues. CDR3 region: CASSLMSAGGFTEAFF. For the CDR3, the DNA is TGTGCCAGCAGCTTAATGTCGGCAGGGGGGTTTACTGAAGCTTTCTTT.

By its share, this clone is medium-sized. This chain joins TRBV6-5 and TRBJ2-5, with 7 bases aligning to TRBD2. CDR3 size: 15 residues. V lost 5 bases, J lost 0 bases, and 6 bases stayed unmatched. Germline CDR1 reads MNHEY; CDR2 reads SVGAGI. The CDR3: CASSHPSGNQETQYF. The CDR3 nucleotides read TGTGCCAGCAGTCACCCCAGCGGGAACCAAGAGACCCAGTACTTC.

The rearrangement joins TRBV6-1 to TRBJ1-5; D remains unclear. Trimming took 5 bases from V and 1 from J, leaving 9 bases between them. The germline CDR1 and CDR2 sequences are MNHNS and SASEGT. This CDR3 region has 14 residues. This CDR3 is CASSFVGSNQPQHF. The CDR3 nucleotides are TGTGCCAGCAGTTTTGTGGGGAGCAATCAGCCCCAGCATTTT.

The chain joins TRBV30 to TRBJ1-4; TRBD1 might be the D (5 bases). Trimming took off 3 bases at V and 0 bases at J, with 11 bases between the two ends. CDR1 and CDR2 from the germline V gene are GTSNPN and SVGIG (reference sequence). The CDR3 is 15 amino acids. The CDR3 sequence: CAWSPGTATNEKLFF. DNA of the CDR3: TGTGCCTGGAGCCCGGGGACCGCAACTAATGAAAAACTGTTTTTT.

This clone was recorded only once. The chain couples TRBV6-5 to TRBJ2-1, with 15 positions matching TRBD2. The junction had 7 bases not matched to a gene; V was cut back by 7 bases and J by 9 bases. This CDR3 region has 15 residues. Germline CDR1 is MNHEY and CDR2 is SVGAGI. For the CDR3, the DNA is TGTGCCAGCACCGGACTAGCGGGGGGGCCCGGTGAGCAGTTCTTC. Protein product: CASTGLAGGPGEQFF.

The rearrangement uses TRBV5-1 and TRBJ2-7, with D unclear. Per the germline V gene, CDR1 is SGHRS and CDR2 is YFSETQ. This CDR3 spans 13 amino acids. Trimming took 3 bases from V and 2 from J, leaving 9 bases between them. CDR3 residues: CASSSGDTYEQYF. CDR3 bases: TGCGCCAGCAGCTCCGGAGACACCTACGAGCAGTACTTC. The whole variable domain, filled in from reference TRBV5-1 and TRBJ2-7, reads KAGVTQTPRYLIKTRGQQVTLSCSPISGHRSVSWYQQTPGQGLQFLFEYFSETQRNKGNFPGRFSGRQFSNSRSEMNVSTLELGDSALYLCASSSGDTYEQYFGPGTRLTVT.

This clone was observed a handful of times. This chain links TRBV5-1 with TRBJ1-1; TRBD1 matches at 7 bases. After removal of 2 bases from V and 1 base from J, the junction contained 2 bases not matched to a gene. Germline lookup yields CDR1 SGHRS and CDR2 YFSETQ. The CDR3 extends over 14 amino acids. This CDR3 reads CASSFGQENTEAFF. As DNA, the CDR3 is TGCGCCAGCAGCTTTGGACAGGAGAACACTGAAGCTTTCTTT.

V gene TRBV7-9 combines with J gene TRBJ1-5, with D perhaps TRBD1 (6 bases). The CDR3 totals 14 residues. The V gene's germline CDR1 is SEHNR and CDR2 FQNEAQ (reference sequence). V gave up 4 bases and J gave up 5 bases, with 12 bases separating them. The CDR3 region has the DNA TGTGCCAGCAGCTCCACAGGGACGGATCAGCCCCAGCATTTT. This sequence encodes CASSSTGTDQPQHF.

This clone was detected once. The J gene is TRBJ1-1, the V gene TRBV25-1, with 7 nucleotides matching TRBD1. V was clipped by 2 bases and J by 5 bases; unmatched bases: 5. Germline V gene sequence: CDR1 MGHDK, CDR2 SYGVNS. CDR3 size: 14 residues. The CDR3 nucleotides read TGTGCCAGCAGTGAAGCGGGACAGAGGACTGAAGCTTTCTTT. Protein sequence: CASSEAGQRTEAFF.

This rearrangement joins TRBV28 to TRBJ1-6, with D possibly TRBD1 on 5 matching bases. Germline CDR1 and CDR2: MDHEN and SYDVKM. CDR3 length: 19 residues. V was clipped by 3 bases and J by 7 bases, with 25 bases between them. CDR3 nucleotides: TGTGCCAGCAGTTTCGGAGGGGACCGCTCCTTTACCCGAAATTCACCCCTCCACTTT. It codes for CASSFGGDRSFTRNSPLHF.

The rearrangement uses TRBV5-4 and TRBJ2-3, with 15 positions matching TRBD2. The CDR3 consists of 17 residues. Germline trimming cut 4 bases from V and 4 bases from J; bases unmatched to any gene: 7. Per the germline V gene, CDR1 is SGHNT and CDR2 is YYREEE (reference sequence). CDR3 sequence (DNA): TGTGCCAGCAGCGGGCGGGGACTAGCGGGGGGAGCAGATACGCAGTATTTT. It yields the protein CASSGRGLAGGADTQYF.

This chain connects TRBV29-1 to TRBJ2-5; 7 positions match TRBD2. This CDR3 spans 14 amino acids. Germline V lookup: CDR1 SQVTM, CDR2 ANQGSEA. J was trimmed by 2 bases and V by 5 bases; bases with no gene match: 8. The CDR3 sequence is CSVPKAGTQETQYF. CDR3 coding DNA: TGCAGCGTTCCCAAAGCGGGGACGCAAGAGACCCAGTACTTC.

This chain uses TRBV5-1 with TRBJ2-3; perhaps TRBD2 as D (6 bases). Germline V CDR1 and CDR2: SGHRS, YFSETQ. Trimming removed 0 bases at V and 7 bases at J, with 15 bases between. The CDR3 totals 15 residues. CDR3 residues: CASSLGGAGDYTQYF. The CDR3, as DNA: TGCGCCAGCAGCTTGGGCGGGGCCGGCGATTATACGCAGTATTTT.

The V call is TRBV27, the J call TRBJ1-1; perhaps TRBD1 as D (6 bases). Germline loops: CDR1 MNHEY, CDR2 SMNVEV (reference sequence). The CDR3 length is 13 residues. Trimming removed 6 bases at V and 7 bases at J, with 15 bases between. The CDR3 nucleotides read TGTGCCAGCAGCTCCAGGGGATTCTATGAAGCTTTCTTT. Amino acids: CASSSRGFYEAFF.